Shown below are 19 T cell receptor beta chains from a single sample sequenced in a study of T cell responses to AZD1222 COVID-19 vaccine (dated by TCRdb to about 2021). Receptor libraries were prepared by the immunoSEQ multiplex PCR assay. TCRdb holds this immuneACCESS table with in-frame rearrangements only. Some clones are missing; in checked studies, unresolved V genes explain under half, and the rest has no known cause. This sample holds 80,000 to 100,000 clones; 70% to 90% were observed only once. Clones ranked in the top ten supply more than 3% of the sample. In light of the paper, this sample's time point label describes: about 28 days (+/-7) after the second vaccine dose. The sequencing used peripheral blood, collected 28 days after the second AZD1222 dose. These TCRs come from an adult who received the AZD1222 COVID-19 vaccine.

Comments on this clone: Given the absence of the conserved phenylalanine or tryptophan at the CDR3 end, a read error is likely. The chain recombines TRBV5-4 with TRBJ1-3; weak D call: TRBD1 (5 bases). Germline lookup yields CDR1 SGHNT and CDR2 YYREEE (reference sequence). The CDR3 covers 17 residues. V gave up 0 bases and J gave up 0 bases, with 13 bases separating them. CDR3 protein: CASSLGQGLSSGNTIYL. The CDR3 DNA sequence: TGTGCCAGCAGCTTGGGTCAGGGACTTAGCTCTGGAAACACCATATATTTG.

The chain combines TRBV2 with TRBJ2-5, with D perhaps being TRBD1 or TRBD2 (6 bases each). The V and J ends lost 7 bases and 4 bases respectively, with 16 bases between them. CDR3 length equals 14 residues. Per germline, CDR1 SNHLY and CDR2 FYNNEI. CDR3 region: CASTWGKGGETQYF. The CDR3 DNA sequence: TGTGCCAGCACATGGGGGAAGGGGGGAGAGACCCAGTACTTC.

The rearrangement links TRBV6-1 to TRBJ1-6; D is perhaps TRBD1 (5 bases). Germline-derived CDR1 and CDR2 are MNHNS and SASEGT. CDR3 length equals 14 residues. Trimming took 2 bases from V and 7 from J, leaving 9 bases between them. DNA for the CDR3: TGTGCCAGCAGTGAATACAGGCAGAATTCACCCCTCCACTTT. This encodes CASSEYRQNSPLHF.

The CDR3 loop reads CASSYGGGNTGELFF. The CDR3 DNA is TGTGCCAGCAGCTATGGGGGCGGCAACACCGGGGAGCTGTTTTTT. This chain links TRBV7-8 with TRBJ2-2; tentative D call: TRBD1 (6 bases). V was cut by 4 bases and J by 2 bases, with 11 bases left in between. The CDR3 spans 15 residues. Germline-derived CDR1 and CDR2 are SGHVS and FQNEAQ.

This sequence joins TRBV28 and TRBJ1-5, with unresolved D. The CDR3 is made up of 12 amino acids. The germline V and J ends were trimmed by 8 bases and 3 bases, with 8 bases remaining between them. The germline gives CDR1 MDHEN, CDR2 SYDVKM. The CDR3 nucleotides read TGTGCCAGCCGGGTCGACAATCAGCCCCAGCATTTT. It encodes CASRVDNQPQHF.

CDR3 DNA sequence: TGTGCCAACGGGGGACCCTACTATGGCTACACCTTC. Amino acids: CANGGPYYGYTF. The genes are TRBV6-5 and TRBJ1-2, with D possibly being TRBD1 (5 bases). Per germline, CDR1 MNHEY and CDR2 SVGAGI. Trimming removed 10 bases from V and 3 bases from J, with 12 bases in between. The CDR3 sequence is 12 residues long.

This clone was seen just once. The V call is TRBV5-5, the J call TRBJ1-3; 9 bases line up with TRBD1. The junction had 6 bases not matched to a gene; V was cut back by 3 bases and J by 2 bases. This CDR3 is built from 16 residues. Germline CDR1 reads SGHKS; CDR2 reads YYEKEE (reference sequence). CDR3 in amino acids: CASSYGTGSAGNTIYF. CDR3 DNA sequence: TGTGCCAGCAGCTATGGGACAGGGAGCGCTGGAAACACCATATATTTT.

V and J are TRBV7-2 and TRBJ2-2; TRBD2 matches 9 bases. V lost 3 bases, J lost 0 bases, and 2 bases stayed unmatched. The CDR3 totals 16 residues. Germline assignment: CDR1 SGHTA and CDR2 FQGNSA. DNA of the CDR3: TGTGCCAGCAGCTTGGCGGGAGGGGCGAACACCGGGGAGCTGTTTTTT. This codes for CASSLAGGANTGELFF.

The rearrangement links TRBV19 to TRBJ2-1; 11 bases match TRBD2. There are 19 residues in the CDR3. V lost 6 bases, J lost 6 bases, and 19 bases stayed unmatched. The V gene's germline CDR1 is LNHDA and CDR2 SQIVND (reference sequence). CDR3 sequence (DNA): TGTGCCAGTAGCGACCCCTTACTAGCGGGAGTGAGTAAGGGCAATGAGCAGTTCTTC. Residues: CASSDPLLAGVSKGNEQFF.

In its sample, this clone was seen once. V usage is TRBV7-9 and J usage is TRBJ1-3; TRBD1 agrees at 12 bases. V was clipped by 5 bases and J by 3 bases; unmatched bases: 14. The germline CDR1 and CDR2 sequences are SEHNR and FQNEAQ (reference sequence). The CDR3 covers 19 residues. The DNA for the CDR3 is TGTGCCAGCAGCCTATACCGGGACAGGGGGCGATTGGGTGGAAACACCATATATTTT. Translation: CASSLYRDRGRLGGNTIYF. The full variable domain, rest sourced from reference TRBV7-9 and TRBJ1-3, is DTGVSQNPRHKITKRGQNVTFRCDPISEHNRLYWYRQTLGQGPEFLTYFQNEAQLEKSRLLSDRFSAERPKGSFSTLEIQRTEQGDSAMYLCASSLYRDRGRLGGNTIYFGEGSWLTVV.

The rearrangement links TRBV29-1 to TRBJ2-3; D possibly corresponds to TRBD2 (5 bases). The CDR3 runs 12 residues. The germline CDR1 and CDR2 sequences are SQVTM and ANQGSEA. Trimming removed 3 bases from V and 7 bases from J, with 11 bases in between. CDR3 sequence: CSVDGDKYTQYF. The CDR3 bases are TGCAGCGTTGACGGGGATAAATATACGCAGTATTTT.

CDR3 sequence (DNA): TGTGCCACCAGTGACCCCAAAGCAACAACTAATGAAAAACTGTTTTTT. This sequence encodes CATSDPKATTNEKLFF. The rearrangement uses TRBV24-1 and TRBJ1-4; D not certain. The germline CDR1 and CDR2 sequences are KGHDR and SFDVKD. CDR3 size: 16 residues. V was shortened by 4 bases and J by 0 bases, with 11 bases between the two germline ends.

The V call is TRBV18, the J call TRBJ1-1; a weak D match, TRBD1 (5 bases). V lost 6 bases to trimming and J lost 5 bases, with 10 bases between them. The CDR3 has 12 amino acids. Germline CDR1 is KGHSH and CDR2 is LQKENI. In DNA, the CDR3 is TGTGCCAGCTCCCGGGGGGAGACTGAAGCTTTCTTT. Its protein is CASSRGETEAFF.

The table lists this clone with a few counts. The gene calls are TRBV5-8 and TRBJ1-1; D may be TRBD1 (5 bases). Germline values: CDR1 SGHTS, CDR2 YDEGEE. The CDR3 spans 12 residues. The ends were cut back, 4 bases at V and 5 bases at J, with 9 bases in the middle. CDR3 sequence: CASSPGQTEAFF. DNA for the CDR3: TGTGCCAGCAGCCCCGGACAAACTGAAGCTTTCTTT.

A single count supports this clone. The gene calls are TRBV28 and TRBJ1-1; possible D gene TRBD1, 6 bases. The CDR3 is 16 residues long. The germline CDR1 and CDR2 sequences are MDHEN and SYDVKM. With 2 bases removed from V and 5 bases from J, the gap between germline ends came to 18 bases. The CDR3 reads CASSLGVGGALTEAFF. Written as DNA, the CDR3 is TGTGCCAGCAGTTTAGGAGTAGGGGGGGCTCTGACTGAAGCTTTCTTT.

CDR3 bases: TGTGCCAGCAGCCCAGGGGACACCGAGCAGTACTTC. It is translated as CASSPGDTEQYF. This rearrangement joins TRBV13 to TRBJ2-7; tentative D call: TRBD1 (6 bases). The CDR3 has 12 residues. Per the germline V gene, CDR1 is PRHDT and CDR2 is FYEKMQ (reference sequence). V lost 5 bases, J lost 6 bases, and 11 bases lay in between. Filled out from reference TRBV13 and TRBJ2-7, the complete variable domain reads AAGVIQSPRHLIKEKRETATLKCYPIPRHDTVYWYQQGPGQDPQFLISFYEKMQSDKGSIPDRFSAQQFSDYHSELNMSSLELGDSALYFCASSPGDTEQYFGPGTRLTVT.

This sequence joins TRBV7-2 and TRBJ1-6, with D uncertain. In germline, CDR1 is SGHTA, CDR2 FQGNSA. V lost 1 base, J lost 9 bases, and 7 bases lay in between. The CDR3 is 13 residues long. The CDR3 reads CASSLGFTSPLHF. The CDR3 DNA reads TGTGCCAGCAGCTTAGGGTTTACTTCACCCCTCCACTTT. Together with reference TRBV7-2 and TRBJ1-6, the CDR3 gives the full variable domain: GAGVSQSPSNKVTEKGKDVELRCDPISGHTALYWYRQSLGQGLEFLIYFQGNSAPDKSGLPSDRFSAERTGGSVSTLTIQRTQQEDSAVYLCASSLGFTSPLHFGNGTRLTVT.

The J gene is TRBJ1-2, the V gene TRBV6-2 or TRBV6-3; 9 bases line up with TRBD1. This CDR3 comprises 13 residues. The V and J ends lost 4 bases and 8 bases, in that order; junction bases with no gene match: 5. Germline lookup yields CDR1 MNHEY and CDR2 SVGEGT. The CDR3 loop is CASSFTTGGGYTF. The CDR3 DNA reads TGTGCCAGCAGTTTTACTACAGGGGGCGGCTACACCTTC.

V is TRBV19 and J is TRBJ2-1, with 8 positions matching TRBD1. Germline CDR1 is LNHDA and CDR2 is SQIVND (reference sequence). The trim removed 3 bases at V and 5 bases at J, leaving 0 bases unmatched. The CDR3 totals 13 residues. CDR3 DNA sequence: TGTGCCAGTAGTATGACAGGGGACAATGAGCAGTTCTTC. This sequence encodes CASSMTGDNEQFF.